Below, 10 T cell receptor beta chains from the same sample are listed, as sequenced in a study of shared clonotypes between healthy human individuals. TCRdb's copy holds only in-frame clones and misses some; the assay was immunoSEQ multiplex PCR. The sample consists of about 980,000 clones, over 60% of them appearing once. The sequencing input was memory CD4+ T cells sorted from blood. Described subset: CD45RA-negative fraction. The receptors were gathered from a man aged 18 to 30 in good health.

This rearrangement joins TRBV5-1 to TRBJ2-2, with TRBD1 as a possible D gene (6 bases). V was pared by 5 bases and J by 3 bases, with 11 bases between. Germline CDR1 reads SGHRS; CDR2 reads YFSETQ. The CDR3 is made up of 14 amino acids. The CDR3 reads CASSRTVDTGELFF. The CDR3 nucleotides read TGCGCCAGCAGTAGGACAGTCGACACCGGGGAGCTGTTTTTT.

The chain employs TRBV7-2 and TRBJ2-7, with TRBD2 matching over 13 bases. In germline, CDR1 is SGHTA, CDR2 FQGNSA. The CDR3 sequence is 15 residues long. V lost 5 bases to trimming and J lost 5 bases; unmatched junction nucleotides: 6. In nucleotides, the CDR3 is TGTGCCAGCAGCCCCTGGACTAGCGGGAGTCACGAGCAGTACTTC. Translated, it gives CASSPWTSGSHEQYF.

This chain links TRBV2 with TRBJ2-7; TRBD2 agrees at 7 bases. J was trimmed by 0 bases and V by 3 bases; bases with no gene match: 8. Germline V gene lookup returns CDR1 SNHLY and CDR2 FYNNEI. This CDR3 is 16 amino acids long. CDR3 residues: CASSDASGLSSYEQYF. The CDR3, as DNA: TGTGCCAGCAGTGATGCTAGCGGCTTAAGCTCCTACGAGCAGTACTTC.

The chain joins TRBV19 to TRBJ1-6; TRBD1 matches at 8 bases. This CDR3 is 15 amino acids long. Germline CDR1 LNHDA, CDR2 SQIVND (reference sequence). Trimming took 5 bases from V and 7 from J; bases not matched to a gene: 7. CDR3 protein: CASSARQGQNSPLHF. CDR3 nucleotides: TGTGCCAGTAGTGCCAGACAGGGGCAGAATTCACCCCTCCACTTT.

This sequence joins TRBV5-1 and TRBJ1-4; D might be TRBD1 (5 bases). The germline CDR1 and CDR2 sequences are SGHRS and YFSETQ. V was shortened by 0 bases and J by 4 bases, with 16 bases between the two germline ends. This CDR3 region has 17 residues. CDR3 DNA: TGCGCCAGCAGCTTGGCTGGGGGAACCTCCCATAATGAAAAACTGTTTTTT. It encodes CASSLAGGTSHNEKLFF.

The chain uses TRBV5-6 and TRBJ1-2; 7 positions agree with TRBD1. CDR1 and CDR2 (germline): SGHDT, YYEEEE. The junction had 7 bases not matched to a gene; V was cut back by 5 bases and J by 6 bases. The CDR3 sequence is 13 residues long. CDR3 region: CASRLTGVDGYTF. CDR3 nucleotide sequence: TGTGCCAGCAGGCTCACAGGGGTCGATGGCTACACCTTC.

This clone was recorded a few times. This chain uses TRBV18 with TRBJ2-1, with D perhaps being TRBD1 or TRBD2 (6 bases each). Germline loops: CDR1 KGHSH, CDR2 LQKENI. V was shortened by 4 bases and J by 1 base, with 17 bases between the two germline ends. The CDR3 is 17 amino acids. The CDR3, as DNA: TGTGCCAGCTCACTTTGGCCGGGGGCCAATTCCTACAATGAGCAGTTCTTC. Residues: CASSLWPGANSYNEQFF.

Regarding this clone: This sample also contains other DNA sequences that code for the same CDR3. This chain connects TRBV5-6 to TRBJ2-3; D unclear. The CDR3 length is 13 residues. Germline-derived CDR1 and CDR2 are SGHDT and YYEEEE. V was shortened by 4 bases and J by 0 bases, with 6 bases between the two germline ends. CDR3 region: CASSLSSTDTQYF. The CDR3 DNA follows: TGTGCCAGCAGCCTGAGTAGCACAGATACGCAGTATTTT.

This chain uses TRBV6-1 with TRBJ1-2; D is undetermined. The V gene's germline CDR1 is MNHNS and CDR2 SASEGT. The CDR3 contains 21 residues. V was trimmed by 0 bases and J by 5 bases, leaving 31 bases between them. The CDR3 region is CASSEAPLTTATRMGWYGYTF. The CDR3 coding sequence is TGTGCCAGCAGTGAAGCCCCGCTAACCACGGCTACACGAATGGGATGGTATGGCTACACCTTC.

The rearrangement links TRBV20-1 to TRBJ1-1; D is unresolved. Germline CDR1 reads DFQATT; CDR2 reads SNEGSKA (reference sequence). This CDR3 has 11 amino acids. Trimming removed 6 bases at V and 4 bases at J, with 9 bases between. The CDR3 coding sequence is TGCAGTGCGAGGATTGGCACTGAAGCTTTCTTT. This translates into CSARIGTEAFF.